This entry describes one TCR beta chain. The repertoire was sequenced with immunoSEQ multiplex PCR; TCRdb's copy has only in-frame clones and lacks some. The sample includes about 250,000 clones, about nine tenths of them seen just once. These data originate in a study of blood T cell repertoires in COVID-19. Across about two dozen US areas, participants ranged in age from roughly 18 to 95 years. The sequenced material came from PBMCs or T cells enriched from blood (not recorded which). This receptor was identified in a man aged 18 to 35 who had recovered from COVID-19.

This CDR3 is CASRTDRSHGYTF. In DNA form, the CDR3 reads TGTGCCAGTAGGACGGACAGGTCCCATGGCTACACCTTC. This chain links TRBV19 with TRBJ1-2, with 7 nucleotides matching TRBD1. Germline loops: CDR1 LNHDA, CDR2 SQIVND (reference sequence). The CDR3 consists of 13 residues. The V segment lost 6 bases and the J segment 6 bases; nucleotides outside the gene matches: 7. Filled out from reference TRBV19 and TRBJ1-2, the complete variable domain reads DGGITQSPKYLFRKEGQNVTLSCEQNLNHDAMYWYRQDPGQGLRLIYYSQIVNDFQKGDIAEGYSVSREKKESFPLTVTSAQKNPTAFYLCASRTDRSHGYTFGSGTRLTVV.